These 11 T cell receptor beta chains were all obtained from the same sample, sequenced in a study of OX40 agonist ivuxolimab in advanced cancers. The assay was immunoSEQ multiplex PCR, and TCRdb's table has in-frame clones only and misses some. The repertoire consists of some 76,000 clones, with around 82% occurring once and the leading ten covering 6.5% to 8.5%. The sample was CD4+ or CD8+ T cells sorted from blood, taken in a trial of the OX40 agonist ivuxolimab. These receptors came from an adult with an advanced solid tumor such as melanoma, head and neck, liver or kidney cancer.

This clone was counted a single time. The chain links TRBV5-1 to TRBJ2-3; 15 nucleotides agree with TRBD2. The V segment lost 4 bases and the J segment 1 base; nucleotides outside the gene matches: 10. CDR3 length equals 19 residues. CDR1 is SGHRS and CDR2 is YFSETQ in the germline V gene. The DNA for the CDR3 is TGCGCCAGCAGCCTCGTTGGACTAGCGGGGGGGCCGGGCACAGATACGCAGTATTTT. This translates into CASSLVGLAGGPGTDTQYF.

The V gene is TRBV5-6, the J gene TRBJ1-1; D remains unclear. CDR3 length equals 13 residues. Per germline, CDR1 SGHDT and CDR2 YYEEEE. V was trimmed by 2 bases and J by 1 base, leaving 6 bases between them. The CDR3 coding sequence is TGTGCCAGCAGCTTCTATGGGAACACTGAAGCTTTCTTT. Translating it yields CASSFYGNTEAFF.

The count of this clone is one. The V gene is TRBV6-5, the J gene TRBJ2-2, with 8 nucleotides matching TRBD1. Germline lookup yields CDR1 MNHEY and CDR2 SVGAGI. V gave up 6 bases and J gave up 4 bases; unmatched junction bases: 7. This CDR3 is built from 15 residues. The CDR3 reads CASRRQGRLTGELFF. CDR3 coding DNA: TGTGCCAGCAGGCGACAGGGGAGGCTCACCGGGGAGCTGTTTTTT.

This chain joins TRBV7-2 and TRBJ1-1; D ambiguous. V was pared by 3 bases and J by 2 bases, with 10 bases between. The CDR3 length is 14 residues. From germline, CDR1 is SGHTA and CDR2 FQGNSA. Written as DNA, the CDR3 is TGTGCCAGCAGCTTCCAATTCGGCAACACTGAAGCTTTCTTT. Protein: CASSFQFGNTEAFF.

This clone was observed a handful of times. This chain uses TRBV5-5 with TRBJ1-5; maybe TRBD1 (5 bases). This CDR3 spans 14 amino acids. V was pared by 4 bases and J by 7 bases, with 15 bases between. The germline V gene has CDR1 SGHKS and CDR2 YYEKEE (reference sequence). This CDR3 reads CASSGTGQRQPQHF. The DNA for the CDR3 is TGTGCCAGCAGCGGGACCGGGCAGAGGCAGCCCCAGCATTTT. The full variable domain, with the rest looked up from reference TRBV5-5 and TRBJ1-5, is DAGVTQSPTHLIKTRGQQVTLRCSPISGHKSVSWYQQVLGQGPQFIFQYYEKEERGRGNFPDRFSARQFPNYSSELNVNALLLGDSALYLCASSGTGQRQPQHFGDGTRLSIL.

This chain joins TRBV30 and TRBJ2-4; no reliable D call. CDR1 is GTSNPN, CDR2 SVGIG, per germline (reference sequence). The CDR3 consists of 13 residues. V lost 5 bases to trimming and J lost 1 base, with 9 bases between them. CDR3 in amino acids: CAWEGTAKNIQYF. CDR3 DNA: TGTGCCTGGGAAGGAACGGCCAAAAACATTCAGTACTTC. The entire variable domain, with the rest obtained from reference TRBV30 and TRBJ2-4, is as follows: SQTIHQWPATLVQPVGSPLSLECTVEGTSNPNLYWYRQAAGRGLQLLFYSVGIGQISSEVPQNLSASRPQDRQFILSSKKLLLSDSGFYLCAWEGTAKNIQYFGAGTRLSVL.

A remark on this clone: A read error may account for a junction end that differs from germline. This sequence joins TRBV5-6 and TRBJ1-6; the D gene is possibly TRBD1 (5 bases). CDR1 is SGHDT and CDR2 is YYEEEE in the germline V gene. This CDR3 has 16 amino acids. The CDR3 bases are TGTGTCAGCAGCTCGGCCGGTCAGGGAACTAATTCACCCCTCCACTTT. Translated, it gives CVSSSAGQGTNSPLHF.

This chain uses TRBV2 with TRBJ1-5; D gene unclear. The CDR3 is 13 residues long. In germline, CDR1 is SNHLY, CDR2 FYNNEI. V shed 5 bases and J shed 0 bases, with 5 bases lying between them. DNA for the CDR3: TGTGCCAGCAGTTATAGTAGCAATCAGCCCCAGCATTTT. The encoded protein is CASSYSSNQPQHF.

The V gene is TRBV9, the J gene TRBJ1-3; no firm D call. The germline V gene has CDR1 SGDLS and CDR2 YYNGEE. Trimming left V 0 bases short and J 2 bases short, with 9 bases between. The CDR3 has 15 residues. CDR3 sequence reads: CASSVALEAGNTIYF. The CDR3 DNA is TGTGCCAGCAGCGTAGCGCTGGAAGCTGGAAACACCATATATTTT.

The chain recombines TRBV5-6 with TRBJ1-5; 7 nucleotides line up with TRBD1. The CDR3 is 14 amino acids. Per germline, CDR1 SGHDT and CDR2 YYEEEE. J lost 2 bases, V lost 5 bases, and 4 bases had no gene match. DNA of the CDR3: TGTGCCAGCAGTGTGAGGGGGCGCAATCAGCCCCAGCATTTT. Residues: CASSVRGRNQPQHF.

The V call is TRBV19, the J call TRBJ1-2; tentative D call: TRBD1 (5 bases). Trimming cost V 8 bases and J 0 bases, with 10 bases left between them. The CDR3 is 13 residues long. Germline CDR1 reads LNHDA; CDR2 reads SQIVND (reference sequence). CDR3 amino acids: CASHRGSNYGYTF. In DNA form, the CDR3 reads TGTGCCAGTCATAGGGGTTCTAACTATGGCTACACCTTC. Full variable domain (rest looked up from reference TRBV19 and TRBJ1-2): DGGITQSPKYLFRKEGQNVTLSCEQNLNHDAMYWYRQDPGQGLRLIYYSQIVNDFQKGDIAEGYSVSREKKESFPLTVTSAQKNPTAFYLCASHRGSNYGYTFGSGTRLTVV.